What follows describes a single TCR beta chain. Its matching antigen is unknown. Repertoires were generated with immunoSEQ multiplex PCR, while TCRdb's copy carries only in-frame clones and drops some. Of about 43,000 clones listed, 82% are singletons. This entry comes from a study of radiation and T cells in renal cell carcinoma. General study points: Baseline intratumoral clonotype presence is unknown without pretreatment biopsies. In blood, top tumor clones expanded by 2 weeks, shrinking by 4.

V was clipped by 4 bases and J by 2 bases, with 9 bases between them. Looked up from germline, CDR1 is SGHDT and CDR2 is YYEEEE. The CDR3 consists of 13 residues. The time point: blood 4 weeks post-SBRT, at nephrectomy. Treatment denoted: 15 Gy SBRT to primary tumor, nephrectomy 4 weeks later. Nephrectomy followed 15 Gy stereotactic body radiation by 4 weeks. After SBRT, blood was collected at 2 and 4 weeks, plus baseline. The sequence was obtained from a woman aged 70-85 years with renal cell carcinoma. The material was blood, obtained from a patient whose treatment included radiotherapy and nephrectomy. V usage is TRBV5-6 and J usage is TRBJ2-5, with D perhaps matching TRBD2 (6 bases). The CDR3 bases are TGTGCCAGCAGCGGGGGGAGACAAGAGACCCAGTACTTC. As protein: CASSGGRQETQYF. Full variable domain (remainder filled in from reference TRBV5-6 and TRBJ2-5): DAGVTQSPTHLIKTRGQQVTLRCSPKSGHDTVSWYQQALGQGPQFIFQYYEEEERQRGNFPDRFSGHQFPNYSSELNVNALLLGDSALYLCASSGGRQETQYFGPGTRLLVL.